This is a list of T cell receptor beta chains from one sample in a study of T cell repertoires in cytomegalovirus infection. TCRdb analysed the reads with MiXCR anew, one entry per CDR3 protein. The table includes about 460,000 distinct CDR3 sequences, 11% detected once. The specimen was PBMCs. Receptor source: a human donor in good health (CMV status not recorded). Some clones in this sample may be carry-over from other donors' samples. Both conserved end residues are part of each CDR3. A D gene is named only where the DNA matches it firmly. Clone size is stated in some rows and not others, as once, few, many or a class when expanded.

D gene	J gene	V gene	clone size	CDR3 protein	CDR3 DNA
NA	TRBJ2-3	TRBV19	many	CASSIWGRTDTQYF	TGTGCCAGTAGTATCTGGGGACGCACAGATACGCAGTATTTT
NA	TRBJ1-3	TRBV11-2	many	CASRSASYSGNTIYF	TGTGCCAGCAGATCGGCCTCTTACTCTGGAAACACCATATATTTT
NA	TRBJ2-3	TRBV7-9	many	CASSPPRDDTQYF	TGTGCCAGCAGCCCCCCTCGCGATGATACGCAGTATTTT
NA	TRBJ1-2	TRBV7-8	many	CASSLEDRNYGYTF	TGTGCCAGCAGCCTAGAGGATCGAAACTATGGCTACACCTTC
NA	TRBJ2-5	TRBV7-6	many	CASSFRPQASETQYF	TGTGCCAGCAGCTTTCGTCCCCAGGCGTCGGAGACCCAGTACTTC
TRBD1	TRBJ1-1	TRBV3-1	NA	CASSPGTATEAFF	TGTGCCAGCAGCCCGGGGACAGCCACTGAAGCTTTCTTT
TRBD2	TRBJ2-2	TRBV6-1	few	CASSAPGSGGPNTGELFF	TGTGCCAGCAGTGCCCCGGGTAGCGGGGGTCCGAACACCGGGGAGCTGTTTTTT
NA	TRBJ1-3	TRBV11-2	many	CASSLRGQELGNTIYF	TGTGCCAGCAGCTTACGGGGCCAAGAATTAGGAAACACCATATATTTT
TRBD1	TRBJ1-6	TRBV7-8	many	CASSLEGGRNSPLHF	TGTGCCAGCAGCTTAGAAGGGGGCAGGAATTCACCCCTCCACTTT
TRBD2	TRBJ2-2	TRBV7-2	many	CASSLEPPGLALNTGELFF	TGTGCCAGCAGCTTAGAACCTCCGGGACTAGCCCTAAACACCGGGGAGCTGTTTTTT
TRBD1	TRBJ2-1	TRBV20-1	many	CSASRDSIYNEQFF	TGCAGTGCTAGTAGGGACAGCATTTACAATGAGCAGTTCTTC
TRBD2	TRBJ2-2	TRBV25-1	many	CASSEPRRLAGDTGELFF	TGTGCCAGCAGTGAACCCCGGCGACTAGCGGGGGACACCGGGGAGCTGTTTTTT
TRBD1	TRBJ2-7	TRBV7-9	many	CASSLGDRNSYEQYF	TGTGCCAGCAGCCTTGGGGACAGAAACTCCTACGAGCAGTACTTC
NA	TRBJ2-3	TRBV7-2	many	CASALNRQYF	TGTGCCAGCGCCCTCAACCGGCAGTATTTT
NA	TRBJ1-3	TRBV7-9	many	CASSTWTFSGNTIYF	TGTGCCAGCAGTACGTGGACCTTCTCTGGAAACACCATATATTTT
TRBD1	TRBJ1-1	TRBV7-3	few	CASSQTGETEAFF	TGTGCCAGCAGCCAAACAGGGGAAACTGAAGCTTTCTTT
TRBD1	TRBJ1-4	TRBV19	many	CASSTLGTENEKLFF	TGTGCCAGTAGTACCCTCGGGACAGAGAATGAAAAACTGTTTTTT
NA	TRBJ2-5	TRBV7-9	many	CASSPDSRETQYF	TGTGCCAGCAGCCCGGACTCGAGGGAGACCCAGTACTTC
NA	TRBJ2-1	TRBV28	many	CASTGTSSYNEQFF	TGTGCCAGCACCGGGACAAGCTCCTACAATGAGCAGTTCTTC
TRBD1	TRBJ1-5	TRBV7-8	many	CASSSRSRGRGNQPQHF	TGTGCCAGCAGCTCTAGAAGTAGGGGGCGAGGGAATCAGCCCCAGCATTTT
NA	TRBJ2-5	TRBV3-1	NA	CASSPPGLETQYF	TGTGCCAGCAGCCCTCCGGGGTTGGAGACCCAGTACTTC
TRBD1	TRBJ2-7	TRBV5-6	many	CASSLGTGGEQYF	TGTGCCAGCAGCTTGGGGACAGGAGGAGAGCAGTACTTC
TRBD1	TRBJ1-3	TRBV7-2	many	CASSRGQGENTIYF	TGTGCCAGCAGCAGGGGACAGGGAGAAAACACCATATATTTT
TRBD2	TRBJ2-1	TRBV28	many	CASQRGAGGHNEQFF	TGTGCCAGCCAACGCGGGGCGGGAGGGCACAATGAGCAGTTCTTC
NA	TRBJ1-2	TRBV7-9	many	CASSPEVGRLDYGYTF	TGTGCCAGCAGCCCCGAGGTTGGACGGCTGGACTATGGCTACACCTTC
NA	TRBJ2-7	TRBV7-2	many	CASSPRLQASYEQYF	TGTGCCAGCAGCCCCCGACTCCAAGCCTCCTACGAGCAGTACTTC
NA	TRBJ2-1	TRBV5-5	many	CASSLAVVGNEQFF	TGTGCCAGCAGCTTGGCCGTGGTAGGGAATGAGCAGTTCTTC
TRBD1	TRBJ1-4	TRBV7-9	many	CASSLDRGLEKLFF	TGTGCCAGCAGCCTAGACAGGGGGCTTGAAAAACTGTTTTTT
NA	TRBJ1-2	TRBV6-5	NA	CASRWDSDYGYTF	TGTGCCAGCAGGTGGGACTCCGACTATGGCTACACCTTC